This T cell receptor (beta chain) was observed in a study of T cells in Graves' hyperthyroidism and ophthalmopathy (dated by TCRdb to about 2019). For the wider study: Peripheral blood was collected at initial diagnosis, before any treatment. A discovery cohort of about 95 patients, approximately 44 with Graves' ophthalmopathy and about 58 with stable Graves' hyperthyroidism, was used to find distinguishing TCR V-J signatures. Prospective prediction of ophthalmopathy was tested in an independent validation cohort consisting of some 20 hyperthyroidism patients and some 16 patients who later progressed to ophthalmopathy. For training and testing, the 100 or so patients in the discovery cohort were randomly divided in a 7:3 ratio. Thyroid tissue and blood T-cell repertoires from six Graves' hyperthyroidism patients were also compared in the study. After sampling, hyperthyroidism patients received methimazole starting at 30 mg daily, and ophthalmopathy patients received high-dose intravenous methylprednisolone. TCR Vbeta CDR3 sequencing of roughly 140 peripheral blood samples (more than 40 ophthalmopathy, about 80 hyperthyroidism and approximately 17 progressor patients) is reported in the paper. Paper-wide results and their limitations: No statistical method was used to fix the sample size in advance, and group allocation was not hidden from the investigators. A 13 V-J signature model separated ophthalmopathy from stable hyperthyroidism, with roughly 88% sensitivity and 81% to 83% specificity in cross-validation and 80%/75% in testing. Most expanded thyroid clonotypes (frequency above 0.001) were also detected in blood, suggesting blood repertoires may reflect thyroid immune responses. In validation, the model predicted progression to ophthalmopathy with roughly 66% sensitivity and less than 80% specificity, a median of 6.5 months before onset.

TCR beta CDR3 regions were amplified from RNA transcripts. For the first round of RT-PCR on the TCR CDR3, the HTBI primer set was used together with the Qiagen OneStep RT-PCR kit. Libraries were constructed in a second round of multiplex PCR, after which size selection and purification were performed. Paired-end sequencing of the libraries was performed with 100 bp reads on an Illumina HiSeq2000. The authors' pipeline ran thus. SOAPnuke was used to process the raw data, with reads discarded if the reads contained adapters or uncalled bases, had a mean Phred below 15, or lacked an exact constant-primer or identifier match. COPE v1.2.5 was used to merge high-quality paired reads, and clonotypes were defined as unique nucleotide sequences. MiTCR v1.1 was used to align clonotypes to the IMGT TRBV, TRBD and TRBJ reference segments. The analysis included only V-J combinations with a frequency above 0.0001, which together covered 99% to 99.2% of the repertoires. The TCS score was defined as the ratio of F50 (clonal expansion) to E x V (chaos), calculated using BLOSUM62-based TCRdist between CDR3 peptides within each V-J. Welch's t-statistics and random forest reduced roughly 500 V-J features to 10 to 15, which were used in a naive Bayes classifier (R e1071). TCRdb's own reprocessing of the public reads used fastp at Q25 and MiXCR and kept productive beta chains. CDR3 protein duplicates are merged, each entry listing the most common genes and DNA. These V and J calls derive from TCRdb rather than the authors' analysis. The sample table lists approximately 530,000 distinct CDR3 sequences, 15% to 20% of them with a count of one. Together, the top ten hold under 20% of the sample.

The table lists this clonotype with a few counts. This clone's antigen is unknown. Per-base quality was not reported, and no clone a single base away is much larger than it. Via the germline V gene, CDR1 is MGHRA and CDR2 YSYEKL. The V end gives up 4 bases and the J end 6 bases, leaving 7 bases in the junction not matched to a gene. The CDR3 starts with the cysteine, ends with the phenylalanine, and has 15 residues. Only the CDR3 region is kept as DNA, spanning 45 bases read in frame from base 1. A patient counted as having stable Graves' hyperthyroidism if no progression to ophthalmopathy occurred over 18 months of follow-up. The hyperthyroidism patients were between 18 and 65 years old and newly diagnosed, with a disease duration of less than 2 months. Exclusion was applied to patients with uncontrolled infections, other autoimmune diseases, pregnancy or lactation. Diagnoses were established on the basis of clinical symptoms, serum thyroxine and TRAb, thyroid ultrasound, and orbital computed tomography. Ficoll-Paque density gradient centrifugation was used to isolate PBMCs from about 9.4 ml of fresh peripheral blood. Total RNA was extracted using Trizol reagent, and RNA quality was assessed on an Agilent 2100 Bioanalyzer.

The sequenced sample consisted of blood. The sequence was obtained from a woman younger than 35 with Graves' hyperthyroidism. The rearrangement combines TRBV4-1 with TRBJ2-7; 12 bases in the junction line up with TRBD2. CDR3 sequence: CASSPPTSGSAEQYF. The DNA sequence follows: TGCGCCAGCAGCCCTCCGACTAGCGGGAGTGCCGAGCAGTACTTC.